This passage covers 11 T cell receptor beta chains from one sample sequenced in a study of regulatory T cells in long-lasting Graves disease. The TCR beta library used iRepertoire HTBI primers with Arm-PCR amplification of CDR3. TCRdb fed the multiplex PCR reads into MiXCR, producing one record per CDR3 protein. This table holds about 470,000 distinct CDR3 sequences, around 20% found once. Time point meaning: persistent/refractory GD, antithyroid drugs over 5 years with positive TRAb. RNA from PBMCs was the source of the TCR library. The sample in question was peripheral blood mononuclear cells (PBMCs), obtained when the disease was refractory, from a patient treated with antithyroid drugs. These receptors all stem from a female donor with Graves disease.

This chain connects TRBV7-9 to TRBJ2-7; 8 bases are shared with TRBD1. The CDR3 extends over 14 amino acids. The germline V gene encodes CDR1 SEHNR and CDR2 FQNEAQ (reference sequence). V shed 5 bases, J shed 3 bases, and the junction held 6 bases outside the gene matches. This CDR3 is CASSPGQAFYEQYF. The CDR3 DNA reads as TGTGCCAGCAGCCCGGGACAGGCTTTCTACGAGCAGTACTTC.

This clonotype has more than one count but fewer than ten. The rearrangement uses TRBV7-2 and TRBJ2-2, with D hard to call. The CDR3 is 16 residues long. Germline values: CDR1 SGHTA, CDR2 FQGNSA. Trimming took 5 bases from V and 4 from J, leaving 17 bases between them. For the CDR3, the DNA is TGTGCCAGCAGCCCCCAGACGGTAACCGCCACCGGGGAGCTGTTTTTT. Amino acids: CASSPQTVTATGELFF.

This clonotype was detected only a few times. The chain employs TRBV6-2 or TRBV6-3 and TRBJ2-2, with D possibly TRBD2 on 5 matching bases. Germline CDR1 MNHEY, CDR2 SVGEGT. The CDR3 totals 13 residues. Trimming pared 2 bases from V and 5 bases from J, leaving 6 bases between. The CDR3 nucleotides read TGTGCCAGCAGTTACGCGGGTACCGGGGAGCTGTTTTTT. This sequence encodes CASSYAGTGELFF.

This clonotype has only a few counts. The genes are TRBV19 and TRBJ1-1; D not certain. Germline V gene sequence: CDR1 LNHDA, CDR2 SQIVND (reference sequence). The CDR3 runs to 15 residues. V was shortened by 1 base and J by 1 base, with 10 bases between the two germline ends. CDR3 sequence reads: CASSIVASKNTEAFF. CDR3 DNA: TGTGCCAGTAGTATAGTTGCCAGCAAGAACACTGAAGCTTTCTTT. Full variable domain (outside the CDR3, taken from reference TRBV19 and TRBJ1-1): DGGITQSPKYLFRKEGQNVTLSCEQNLNHDAMYWYRQDPGQGLRLIYYSQIVNDFQKGDIAEGYSVSREKKESFPLTVTSAQKNPTAFYLCASSIVASKNTEAFFGQGTRLTVV.

The V call is TRBV27, the J call TRBJ1-5, with D perhaps TRBD1 (6 bases). Germline-derived CDR1 and CDR2 are MNHEY and SMNVEV (reference sequence). The CDR3 spans 15 residues. V was clipped by 0 bases and J by 9 bases, with 15 bases between them. The CDR3 region is CASSLSVQGVWPQHF. The CDR3, as DNA: TGTGCCAGCAGTTTATCAGTACAGGGAGTTTGGCCCCAGCATTTT.

J is TRBJ1-2 and V is TRBV5-4; 7 bases align to TRBD1. The CDR3 has 13 amino acids. Per germline, CDR1 SGHNT and CDR2 YYREEE (reference sequence). Unmatched junction bases numbered 4, after V lost 0 bases and J lost 8 bases. This chain's CDR3 is CASSLEPGGGYTF. The CDR3 bases are TGTGCCAGCAGCTTGGAGCCAGGGGGGGGCTACACCTTC.

In its sample, this clonotype was seen many times. CDR3 sequence reads: CARTNDRGVTDTQYF. CDR3 bases: TGTGCCCGAACAAACGACAGGGGTGTTACAGATACGCAGTATTTT. The chain couples TRBV6-1 to TRBJ2-3; 8 bases agree with TRBD1. V trimming: 11 bases; J trimming: 3 bases; junction bases outside the gene matches: 13. In germline, CDR1 is MNHNS, CDR2 SASEGT. The CDR3 is 15 amino acids.

This clonotype was observed at least ten times. The V call is TRBV2, the J call TRBJ1-2; 7 bases match TRBD1. V lost 8 bases to trimming and J lost 6 bases; unmatched junction nucleotides: 9. Germline-derived CDR1 and CDR2 are SNHLY and FYNNEI. The CDR3 has 13 residues. DNA for the CDR3: TGTGCCAGCTGTTGGCAGGGGGAGGATGGCTACACCTTC. This gives the protein CASCWQGEDGYTF.

This clonotype was detected only a few times. This chain joins TRBV20-1 and TRBJ2-1; 8 bases agree with TRBD2. Looked up from germline, CDR1 is DFQATT and CDR2 is SNEGSKA (reference sequence). CDR3 length equals 16 residues. V gave up 0 bases and J gave up 9 bases; unmatched junction bases: 13. The CDR3 DNA follows: TGCAGTGCTAGAGATACGAGAGCGGGGGCCTCATTTGAGCAGTTCTTC. This gives the protein CSARDTRAGASFEQFF.

V usage is TRBV20-1 and J usage is TRBJ2-5; tentatively, D is TRBD2 (5 bases). The ends were cut back, 1 base at V and 7 bases at J, with 16 bases in the middle. Germline-derived CDR1 and CDR2 are DFQATT and SNEGSKA (reference sequence). The CDR3 sequence is 14 residues long. The CDR3 spells CSARARGPAGTQYF. DNA for the CDR3: TGCAGTGCTAGAGCCCGAGGGCCGGCTGGGACCCAGTACTTC.

In this sample, this clonotype turned up many times. This chain links TRBV2 with TRBJ1-1; no clear D gene. CDR1 and CDR2 from the germline V gene are SNHLY and FYNNEI. The V end was cut by 7 bases, the J end by 1 base, with 10 bases between. The CDR3 spans 13 residues. The CDR3 spells CASKSQRNTEAFF. The CDR3 region has the DNA TGTGCCAGCAAGTCACAGAGGAACACTGAAGCTTTCTTT.